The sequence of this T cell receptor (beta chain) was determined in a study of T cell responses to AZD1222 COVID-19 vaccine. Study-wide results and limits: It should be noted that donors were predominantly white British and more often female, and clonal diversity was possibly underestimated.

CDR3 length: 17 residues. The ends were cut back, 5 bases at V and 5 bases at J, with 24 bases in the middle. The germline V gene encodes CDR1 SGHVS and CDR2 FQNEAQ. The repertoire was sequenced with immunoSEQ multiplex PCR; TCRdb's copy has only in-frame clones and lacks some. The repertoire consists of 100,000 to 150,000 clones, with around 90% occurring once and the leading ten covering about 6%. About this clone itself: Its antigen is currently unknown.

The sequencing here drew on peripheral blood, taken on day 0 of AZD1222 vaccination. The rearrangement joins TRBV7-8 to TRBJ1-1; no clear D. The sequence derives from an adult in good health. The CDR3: CASSLQIRTVRGTEAFF. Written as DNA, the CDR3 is TGTGCCAGCAGCCTACAGATTAGGACGGTTCGCGGGACTGAAGCTTTCTTT. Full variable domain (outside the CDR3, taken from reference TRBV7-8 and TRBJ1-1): GAGVSQSPRYKVAKRGQDVALRCDPISGHVSLFWYQQALGQGPEFLTYFQNEAQLDKSGLPSDRFFAERPEGSVSTLKIQRTQQEDSAVYLCASSLQIRTVRGTEAFFGQGTRLTVV.